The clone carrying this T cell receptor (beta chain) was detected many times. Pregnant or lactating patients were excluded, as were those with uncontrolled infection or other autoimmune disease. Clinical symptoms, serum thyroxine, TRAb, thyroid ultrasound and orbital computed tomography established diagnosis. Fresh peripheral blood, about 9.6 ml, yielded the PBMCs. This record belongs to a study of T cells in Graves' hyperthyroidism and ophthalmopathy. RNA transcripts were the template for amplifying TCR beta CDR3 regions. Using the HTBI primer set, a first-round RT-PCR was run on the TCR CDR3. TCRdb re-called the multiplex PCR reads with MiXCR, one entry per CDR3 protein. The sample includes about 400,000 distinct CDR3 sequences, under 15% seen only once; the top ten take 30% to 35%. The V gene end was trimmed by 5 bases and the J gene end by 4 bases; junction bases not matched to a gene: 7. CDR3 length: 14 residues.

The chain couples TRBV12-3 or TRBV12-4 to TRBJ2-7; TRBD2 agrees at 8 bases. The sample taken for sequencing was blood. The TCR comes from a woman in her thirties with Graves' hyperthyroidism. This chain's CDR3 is CASSVDAGGYEQYF. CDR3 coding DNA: TGTGCCAGCAGTGTTGATGCGGGGGGTTACGAGCAGTACTTC.